This T cell receptor (beta chain) was recovered during a study of CD8+CD57+ T cells in acquired aplastic anemia. Overall study findings and caveats: Patients and controls were not found to differ significantly in CD8+ Simpson's diversity. Fewer than 30 CD8+ CDR3 sequences were shared between patients and controls.

Germline CDR1 reads DFQATT; CDR2 reads SNEGSKA (reference sequence). There are 14 residues in the CDR3. The J segment lost 5 bases and the V segment lost 2 bases, leaving 6 bases of the junction unmatched. It was genomic DNA that served as the template for profiling TCR beta VDJ and CDR3. A single record per CDR3 protein comes from TCRdb applying MiXCR to the reads. The profile shows approximately 150,000 distinct CDR3 sequences, about 64% of them singletons. Sequencing was done on patients that had shown CD8+CD57+ cell expansion by flow cytometry. There were no patients without severe acquired aplastic anemia. Blood sampling was performed on the patients, and none of them had received therapy by then. In regard to this clonotype: Its specificity is unknown.

The chain joins TRBV20-1 to TRBJ2-7; TRBD1 matches at 10 bases. Material for sequencing was sorted CD4+, CD8+, or CD8+CD57+ T cells (not recorded which) from PBMCs. The source is a human donor with aplastic anemia. CDR3 in amino acids: CSARSGTGADEQYF. The CDR3 bases are TGCAGTGCTAGATCCGGGACAGGGGCTGACGAGCAGTACTTC.